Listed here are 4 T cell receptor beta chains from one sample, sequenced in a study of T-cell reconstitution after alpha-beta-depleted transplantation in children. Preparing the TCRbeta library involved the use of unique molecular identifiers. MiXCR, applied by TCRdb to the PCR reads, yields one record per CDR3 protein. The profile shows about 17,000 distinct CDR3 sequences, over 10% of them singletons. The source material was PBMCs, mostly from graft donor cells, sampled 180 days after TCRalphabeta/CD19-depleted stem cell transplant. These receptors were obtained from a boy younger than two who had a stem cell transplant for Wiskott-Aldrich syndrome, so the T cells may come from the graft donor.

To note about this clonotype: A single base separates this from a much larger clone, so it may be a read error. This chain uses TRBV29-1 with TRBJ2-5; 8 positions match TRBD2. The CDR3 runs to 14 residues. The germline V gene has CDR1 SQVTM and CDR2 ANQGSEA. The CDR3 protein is CSVEDLAGRETKYF. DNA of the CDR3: TGCAGCGTTGAGGACCTAGCGGGTAGGGAGACCAAGTACTTC.

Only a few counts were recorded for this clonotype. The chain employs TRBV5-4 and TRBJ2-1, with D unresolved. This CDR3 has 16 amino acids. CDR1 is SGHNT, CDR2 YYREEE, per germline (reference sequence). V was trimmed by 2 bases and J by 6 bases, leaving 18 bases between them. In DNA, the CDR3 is TGTGCCAGCAGCTTCCTAAGTGGAGTCAGAAGCAATGAGCAGTTCTTC. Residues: CASSFLSGVRSNEQFF.

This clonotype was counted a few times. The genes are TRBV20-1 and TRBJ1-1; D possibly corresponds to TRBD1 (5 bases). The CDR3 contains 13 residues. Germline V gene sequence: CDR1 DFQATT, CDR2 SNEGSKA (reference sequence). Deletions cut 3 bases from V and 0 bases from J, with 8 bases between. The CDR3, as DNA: TGCAGTGCTAGCCGGACATTGAACACTGAAGCTTTCTTT. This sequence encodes CSASRTLNTEAFF.

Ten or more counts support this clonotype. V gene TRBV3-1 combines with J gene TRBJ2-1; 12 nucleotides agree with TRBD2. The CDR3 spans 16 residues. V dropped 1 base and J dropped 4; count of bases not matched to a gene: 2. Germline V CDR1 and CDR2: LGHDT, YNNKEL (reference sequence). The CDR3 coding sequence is TGTGCCAGCAGCCAAGGTCTAGCGGGAGGGTACAATGAGCAGTTCTTC. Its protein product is CASSQGLAGGYNEQFF.